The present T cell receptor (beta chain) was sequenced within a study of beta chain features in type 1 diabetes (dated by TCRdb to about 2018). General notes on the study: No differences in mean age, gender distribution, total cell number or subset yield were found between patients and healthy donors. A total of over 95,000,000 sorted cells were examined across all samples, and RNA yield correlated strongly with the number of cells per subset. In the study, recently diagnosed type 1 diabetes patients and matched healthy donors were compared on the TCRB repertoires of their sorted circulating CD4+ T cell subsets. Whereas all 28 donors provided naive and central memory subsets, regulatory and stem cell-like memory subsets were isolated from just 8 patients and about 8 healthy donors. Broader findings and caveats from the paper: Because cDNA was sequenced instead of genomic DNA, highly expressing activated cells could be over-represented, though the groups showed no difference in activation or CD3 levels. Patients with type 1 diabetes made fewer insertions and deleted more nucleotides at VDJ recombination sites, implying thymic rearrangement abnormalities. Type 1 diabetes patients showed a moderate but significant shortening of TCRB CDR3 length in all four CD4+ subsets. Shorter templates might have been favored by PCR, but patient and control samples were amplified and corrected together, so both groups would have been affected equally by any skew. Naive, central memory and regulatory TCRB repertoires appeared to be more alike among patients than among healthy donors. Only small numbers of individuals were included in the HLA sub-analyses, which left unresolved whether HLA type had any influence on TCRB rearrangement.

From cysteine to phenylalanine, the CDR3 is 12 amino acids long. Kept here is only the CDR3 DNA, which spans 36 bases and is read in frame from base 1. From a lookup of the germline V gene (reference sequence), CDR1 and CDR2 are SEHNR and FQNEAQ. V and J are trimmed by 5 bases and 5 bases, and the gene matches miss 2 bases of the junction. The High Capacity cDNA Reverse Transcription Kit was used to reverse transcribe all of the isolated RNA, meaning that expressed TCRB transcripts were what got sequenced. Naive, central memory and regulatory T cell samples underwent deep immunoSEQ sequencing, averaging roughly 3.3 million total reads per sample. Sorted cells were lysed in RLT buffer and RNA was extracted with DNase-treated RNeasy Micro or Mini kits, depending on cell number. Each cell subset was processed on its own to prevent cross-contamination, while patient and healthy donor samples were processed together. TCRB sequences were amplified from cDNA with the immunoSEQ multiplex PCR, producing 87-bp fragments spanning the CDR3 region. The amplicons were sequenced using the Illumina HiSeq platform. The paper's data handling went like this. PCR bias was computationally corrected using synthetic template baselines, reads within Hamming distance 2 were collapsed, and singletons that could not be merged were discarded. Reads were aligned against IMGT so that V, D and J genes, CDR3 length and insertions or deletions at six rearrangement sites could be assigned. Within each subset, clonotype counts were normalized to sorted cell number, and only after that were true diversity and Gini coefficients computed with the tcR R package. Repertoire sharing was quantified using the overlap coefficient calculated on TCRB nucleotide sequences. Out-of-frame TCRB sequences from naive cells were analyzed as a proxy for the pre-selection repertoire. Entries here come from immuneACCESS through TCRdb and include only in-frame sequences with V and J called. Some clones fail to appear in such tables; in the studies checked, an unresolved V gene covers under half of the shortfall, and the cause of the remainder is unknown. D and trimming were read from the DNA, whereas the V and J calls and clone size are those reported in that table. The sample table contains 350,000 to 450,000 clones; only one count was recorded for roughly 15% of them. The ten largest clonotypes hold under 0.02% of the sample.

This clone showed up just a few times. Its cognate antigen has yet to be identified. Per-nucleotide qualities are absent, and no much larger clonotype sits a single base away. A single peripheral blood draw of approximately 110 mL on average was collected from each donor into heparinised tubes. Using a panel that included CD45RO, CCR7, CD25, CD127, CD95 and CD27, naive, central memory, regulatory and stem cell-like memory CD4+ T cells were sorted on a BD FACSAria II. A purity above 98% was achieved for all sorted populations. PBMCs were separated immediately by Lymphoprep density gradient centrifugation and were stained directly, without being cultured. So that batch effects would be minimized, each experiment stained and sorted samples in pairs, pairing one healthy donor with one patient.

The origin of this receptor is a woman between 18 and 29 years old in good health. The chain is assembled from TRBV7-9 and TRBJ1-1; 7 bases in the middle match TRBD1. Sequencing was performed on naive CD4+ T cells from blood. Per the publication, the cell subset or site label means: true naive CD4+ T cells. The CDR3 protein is CASSTGETEAFF. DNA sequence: TGTGCCAGCAGCACAGGGGAAACTGAAGCTTTCTTT.